This TCR beta chain was recorded in a study of blood T cell repertoires in COVID-19 (dated by TCRdb to the early 2020s). About the full investigation: The collaborator samples originated in the United States, Italy and Spain and spanned the acute and convalescent phases of COVID-19. Where available, HLA class I and class II types were taken from metadata supplied by the sample provider and were not determined by assay-based typing. Sample metadata almost always included a de-identified subject ID, COVID-19 status, age in years and sex. The repertoires were released in a freely available public database intended as a resource for research on the immune response to SARS-CoV-2. The dataset comprised deeply sampled blood TCRbeta repertoires from subjects exposed to, actively infected with, or recovered from COVID-19. The samples were drawn from the first 160 participants of the ongoing ImmuneRACE study and from 1,254 subjects provided by 6 global collaborators. The material from the prospective study consisted of cDNA or gDNA derived from T cells, B-cell-depleted T cells, or PBMCs. Overall study results and their limits: The quantity of clinical and demographic metadata differed by source and by participant and was supplied without curation.

As for this clone: The antigen it binds to is not known. Base qualities were left out, and no much larger clone turns up one base away.

A second Seattle source provided samples from volunteer blood donors who had recovered from COVID-19. Each collaborating institution followed its own protocols to collect whole blood in K2EDTA tubes. For TCRbeta analysis, collaborators shipped samples as frozen whole blood, isolated PBMCs, or DNA extracted from either of those sample types. TCRbeta CDR3 regions were amplified from genomic DNA by means of the immunoSEQ Assay, a bias-controlled multiplex PCR. The original pipeline was this. Within the assay, amplification of reference gene primers was used to estimate how many nucleated cells each sample contained. Sequence reads were collapsed and filtered to measure the absolute abundance of every unique TCRbeta CDR3 rearrangement. For each sample, productive Simpson clonality was calculated as the square root of Simpson's diversity index across productive rearrangements. The table was pulled from immuneACCESS by TCRdb, which kept in-frame rearrangements only. Such tables lose some clones; where checked, under half of the loss comes from unresolved V genes, and the rest has no known cause. V, J and clone size reflect that table, while D and trimming were determined from the DNA. The table for this sample lists over 250,000 clones; 83% of them were counted only once. Of the sample, 7.5% to 10% is held by the ten largest clones.

In the germline V gene, CDR1 corresponds to SGHAT and CDR2 to FQNNGV. The CDR3 runs 15 amino acids, cysteine and phenylalanine included. Just the 45-base CDR3 DNA is kept, in frame starting at base 1. Trimming at the junction amounts to 3 bases on V and 0 bases on J, and the germline ends lie 11 bases apart. Sequencing was performed on peripheral blood. Here the chain combines TRBV11-2 and TRBJ1-1; the D gene is possibly TRBD1, with 5 bases matching. The receptor comes from a woman aged 45-59 years who had recovered from COVID-19. The CDR3: CASSLGGVMNTEAFF. In nucleotides, the sequence is TGTGCCAGCAGCTTGGGGGGGGTAATGAACACTGAAGCTTTCTTT.